Below are 8 T cell receptor beta chains sequenced from a single sample in a study of molecular identifiers for immune sequencing clone quantification (dated by TCRdb to the late 2010s). Libraries were constructed by PCR. Sequenced using a NextSeq 500. The public sequencing data were trimmed at Q25 with fastp and processed into clonotypes with MiXCR by TCRdb, which kept only in-frame beta chains. Every distinct CDR3 protein forms one entry, paired with its most common genes and DNA. This sample gives approximately 320,000 distinct CDR3 sequences in total; about a quarter of them show up just once. The ten most abundant clones make up roughly 0.7% of the sample. The sequenced material came from naive CD8+ T cells from blood, with Jurkat cell RNA spiked in. The intended sense of this specimen's cell subset or site label: FACS-sorted CD8+CD4-CCR7+CD45RA+ naive T cells. All receptors come from a human donor in good health. Some libraries in this study had Jurkat cell RNA spiked in.

The genes are TRBV19 and TRBJ2-1; D remains unclear. V lost 3 bases, J lost 0 bases, and 12 bases lay in between. The CDR3 has 16 residues. CDR1 and CDR2 (germline): LNHDA, SQIVND (reference sequence). The CDR3 reads CASSISTRSSYNEQFF. In DNA form, the CDR3 reads TGTGCCAGTAGTATCTCTACCCGAAGCTCCTACAATGAGCAGTTCTTC. Supplemented by reference TRBV19 and TRBJ2-1, the full variable domain reads DGGITQSPKYLFRKEGQNVTLSCEQNLNHDAMYWYRQDPGQGLRLIYYSQIVNDFQKGDIAEGYSVSREKKESFPLTVTSAQKNPTAFYLCASSISTRSSYNEQFFGPGTRLTVL.

In its sample, this clonotype was seen a few times. The chain uses TRBV28 and TRBJ2-5; 10 bases align to TRBD2. Germline lookup yields CDR1 MDHEN and CDR2 SYDVKM. This CDR3 has 18 residues. J was trimmed by 2 bases and V by 1 base; bases with no gene match: 10. The CDR3 protein is CASSLYPGVAGGQETQYF. The CDR3 DNA sequence: TGTGCCAGCAGTTTATACCCCGGGGTAGCGGGGGGACAAGAGACCCAGTACTTC.

The rearrangement links TRBV6-2 or TRBV6-3 to TRBJ1-4; maybe TRBD1 (5 bases). Germline CDR1 and CDR2: MNHEY and SVGEGT. V lost 4 bases, J lost 0 bases, and 9 bases lay in between. The CDR3 extends over 15 amino acids. CDR3 protein: CASSSGRPTNEKLFF. CDR3 nucleotides: TGTGCCAGCAGTTCGGGACGGCCAACTAATGAAAAACTGTTTTTT.

This clonotype was observed many times. This chain joins TRBV7-9 and TRBJ2-7, with a tentative D call TRBD1 (5 bases). The CDR3 is made up of 11 amino acids. V lost 5 bases to trimming and J lost 5 bases, with 7 bases between them. Germline CDR1 reads SEHNR; CDR2 reads FQNEAQ (reference sequence). CDR3 in DNA: TGTGCCAGCAGCCCGACAGACGAGCAGTACTTC. Its protein is CASSPTDEQYF.

J is TRBJ2-7 and V is TRBV6-2 or TRBV6-3, with D hard to call. The CDR3 spans 13 residues. V lost 4 bases and J lost 0, with 7 bases in between. In germline, CDR1 is MNHEY, CDR2 SVGEGT. CDR3 sequence (DNA): TGTGCCAGCAGTTTTCCAAGCTCCTACGAGCAGTACTTC. This encodes CASSFPSSYEQYF.

With regard to this clonotype: A read error is possible here, since a much larger clone lies one base away. The chain has TRBV24-1 and TRBJ1-1; TRBD1 matches 9 bases. Looked up from germline, CDR1 is KGHDR and CDR2 is SFDVKD. The junction had 3 bases not matched to a gene; V was cut back by 5 bases and J by 9 bases. The CDR3 spans 12 residues. Here the CDR3 reads CATSGYRGQAFF. CDR3 nucleotides: TGTGCCACCAGTGGTTACAGGGGGCAAGCTTTCTTT.

This chain connects TRBV4-1 to TRBJ2-7; possibly TRBD2 for D (6 bases). V was pared by 4 bases and J by 2 bases, with 18 bases between. CDR3 length equals 16 residues. Looked up from germline, CDR1 is MGHRA and CDR2 is YSYEKL. The CDR3 DNA reads TGCGCCAGCAGCCCCCTCGTCGGGGGTCCAACCTACGAGCAGTACTTC. Amino acids: CASSPLVGGPTYEQYF.

In this sample, this clonotype turned up many times. The J gene is TRBJ2-3, the V gene TRBV6-6; no clear D gene. The CDR3 runs to 16 residues. V shed 8 bases and J shed 2 bases, with 20 bases lying between them. The germline CDR1 and CDR2 sequences are MNHNY and SVGAGI (reference sequence). CDR3 amino acids: CASSPFRHPFTDTQYF. In nucleotides, the CDR3 is TGTGCCAGCTCCCCCTTTCGGCACCCCTTCACAGATACGCAGTATTTT.